The T cell receptor (beta chain) described here comes from a study of OX40 agonist ivuxolimab in advanced cancers. General observations from the study: Among the lowest levels of clonal expansion were found in partial responders at 0.1-3.0 mg/kg.

Note on this clone: As yet, its antigen is unknown.

Here immunoSEQ multiplex PCR was the method, and the copy in TCRdb shows in-frame clones only, minus some. The table includes about 79,000 clones, around 94% detected once. Sequenced here: CD4+ or CD8+ T cells sorted from blood, sampled in a trial of the OX40 agonist ivuxolimab. The sequence came from an adult with an advanced solid tumor such as melanoma, head and neck, liver or kidney cancer.

The DNA for the CDR3 is TGTGCCAGCAGCTCTTACGAGACCCAGTACTTC. Translated, it gives CASSSYETQYF. The chain has TRBV9 and TRBJ2-5; no clear D gene. The germline V and J ends were trimmed by 4 bases and 5 bases, with 6 bases remaining between them. The CDR3 contains 11 residues. From germline, CDR1 is SGDLS and CDR2 YYNGEE.